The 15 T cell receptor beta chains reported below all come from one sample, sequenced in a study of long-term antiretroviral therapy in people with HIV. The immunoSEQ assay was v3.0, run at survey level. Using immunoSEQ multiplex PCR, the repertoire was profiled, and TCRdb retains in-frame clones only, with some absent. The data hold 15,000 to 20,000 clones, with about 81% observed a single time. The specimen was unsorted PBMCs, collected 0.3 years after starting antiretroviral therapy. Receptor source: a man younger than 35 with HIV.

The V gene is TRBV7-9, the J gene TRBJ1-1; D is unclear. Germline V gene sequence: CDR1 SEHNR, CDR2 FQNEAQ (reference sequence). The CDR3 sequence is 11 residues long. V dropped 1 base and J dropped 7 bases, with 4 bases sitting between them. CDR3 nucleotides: TGTGCCAGCAGCTTAGATGGTGAAGCTTTCTTT. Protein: CASSLDGEAFF.

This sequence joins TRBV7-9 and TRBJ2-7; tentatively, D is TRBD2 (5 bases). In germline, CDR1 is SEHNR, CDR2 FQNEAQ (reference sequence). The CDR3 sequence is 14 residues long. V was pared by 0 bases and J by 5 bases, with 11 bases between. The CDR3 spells CASSLARTSNEQYF. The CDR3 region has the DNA TGTGCCAGCAGCTTAGCCCGGACTTCCAACGAGCAGTACTTC.

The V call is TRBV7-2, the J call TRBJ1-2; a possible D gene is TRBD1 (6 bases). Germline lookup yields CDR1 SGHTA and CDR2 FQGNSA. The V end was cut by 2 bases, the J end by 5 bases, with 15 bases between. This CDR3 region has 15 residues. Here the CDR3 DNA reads TGTGCCAGCAGCTTATGGGAGGGGGATTGGTATGGCTACACCTTC. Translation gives CASSLWEGDWYGYTF.

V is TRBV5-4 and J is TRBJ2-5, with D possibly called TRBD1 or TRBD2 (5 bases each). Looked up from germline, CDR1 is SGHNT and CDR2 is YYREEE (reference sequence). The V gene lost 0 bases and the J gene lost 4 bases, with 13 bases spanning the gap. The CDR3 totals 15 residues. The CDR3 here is CASSLEQGRGETQYF. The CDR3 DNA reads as TGTGCCAGCAGCTTGGAGCAGGGCCGGGGAGAGACCCAGTACTTC.

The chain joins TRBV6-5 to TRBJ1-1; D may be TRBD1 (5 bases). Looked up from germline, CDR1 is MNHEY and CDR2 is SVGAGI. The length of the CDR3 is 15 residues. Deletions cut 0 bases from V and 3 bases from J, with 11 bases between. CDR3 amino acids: CASSYSFRGYTEAFF. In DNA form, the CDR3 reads TGTGCCAGCAGTTACTCTTTTAGGGGTTACACTGAAGCTTTCTTT.

CDR3 protein: CASSLSQGAGGSTEAFF. In DNA, the CDR3 is TGCGCCAGCAGCTTGAGTCAGGGAGCTGGGGGGAGCACTGAAGCTTTCTTT. The chain carries TRBV5-1 and TRBJ1-1; D is perhaps TRBD1 (5 bases). The CDR3 is 17 amino acids. Trimming removed 1 base from V and 4 bases from J, with 20 bases in between. Germline CDR1 is SGHRS and CDR2 is YFSETQ.

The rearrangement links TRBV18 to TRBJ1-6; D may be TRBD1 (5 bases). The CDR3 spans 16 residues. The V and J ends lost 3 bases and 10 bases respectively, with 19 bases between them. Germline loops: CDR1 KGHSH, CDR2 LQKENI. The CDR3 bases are TGTGCCAGCTCACCTCGCCGGGGGACCGTCGAATCACCCCTCCACTTT. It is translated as CASSPRRGTVESPLHF.

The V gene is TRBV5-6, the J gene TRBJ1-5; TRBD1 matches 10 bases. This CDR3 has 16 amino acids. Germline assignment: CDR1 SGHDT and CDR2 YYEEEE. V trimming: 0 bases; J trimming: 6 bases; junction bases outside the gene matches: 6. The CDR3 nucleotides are TGTGCCAGCAGCTTGGCGACAGGGGGCCTGTTTCAGCCCCAGCATTTT. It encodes CASSLATGGLFQPQHF.

The CDR3 reads CASSLSHRQHRRHNEQFF. The CDR3 DNA follows: TGTGCCAGCAGTTTATCCCACCGACAGCATAGGAGGCACAATGAGCAGTTCTTC. This chain connects TRBV27 to TRBJ2-1; tentatively, D is TRBD1 or TRBD2 (5 bases each). Trimming took off 0 bases at V and 5 bases at J, with 20 bases between the two ends. The CDR3 runs 18 residues. Germline values: CDR1 MNHEY, CDR2 SMNVEV (reference sequence).

CDR3 region: CASSLGTRWGNEQFF. The CDR3 nucleotides read TGCGCCAGCAGCTTGGGGACTAGGTGGGGCAATGAGCAGTTCTTC. The chain employs TRBV5-1 and TRBJ2-1; 7 bases agree with TRBD2. This CDR3 is 15 amino acids long. Germline V CDR1 and CDR2: SGHRS, YFSETQ. The V and J ends lost 0 bases and 6 bases, in that order; junction bases with no gene match: 6.

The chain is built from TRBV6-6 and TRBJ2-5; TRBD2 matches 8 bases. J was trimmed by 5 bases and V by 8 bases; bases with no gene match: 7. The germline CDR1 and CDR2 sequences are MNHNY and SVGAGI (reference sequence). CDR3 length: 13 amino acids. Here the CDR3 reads CASSTGGEETQYF. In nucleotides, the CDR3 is TGTGCCAGCTCGACGGGGGGGGAGGAGACCCAGTACTTC.

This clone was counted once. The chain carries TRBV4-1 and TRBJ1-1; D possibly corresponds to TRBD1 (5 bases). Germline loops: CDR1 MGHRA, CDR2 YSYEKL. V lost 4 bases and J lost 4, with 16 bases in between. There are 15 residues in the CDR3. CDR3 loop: CASSPQGVDSTEAFF. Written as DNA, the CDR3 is TGCGCCAGCAGCCCCCAGGGAGTTGATAGCACTGAAGCTTTCTTT.

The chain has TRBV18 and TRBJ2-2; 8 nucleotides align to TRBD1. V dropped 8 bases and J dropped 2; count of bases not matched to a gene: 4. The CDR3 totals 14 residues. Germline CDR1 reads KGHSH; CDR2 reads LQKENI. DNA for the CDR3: TGTGCCAGCCAACAGGGGGGAAACACCGGGGAGCTGTTTTTT. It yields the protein CASQQGGNTGELFF.

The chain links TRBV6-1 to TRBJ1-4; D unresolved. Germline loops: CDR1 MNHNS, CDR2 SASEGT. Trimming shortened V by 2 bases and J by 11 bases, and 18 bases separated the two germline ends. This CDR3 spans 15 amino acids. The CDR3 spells CASSENNRMGMKLFF. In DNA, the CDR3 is TGTGCCAGCAGTGAAAATAATCGTATGGGGATGAAACTGTTTTTT.

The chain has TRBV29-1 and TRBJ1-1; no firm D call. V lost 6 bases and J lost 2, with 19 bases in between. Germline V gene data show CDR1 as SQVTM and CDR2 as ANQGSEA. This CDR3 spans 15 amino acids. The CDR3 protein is CSVTLTLPPNTEAFF. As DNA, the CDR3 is TGCAGCGTCACCCTCACACTCCCGCCTAACACTGAAGCTTTCTTT. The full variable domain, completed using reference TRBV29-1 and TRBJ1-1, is SAVISQKPSRDICQRGTSLTIQCQVDSQVTMMFWYRQQPGQSLTLIATANQGSEATYESGFVIDKFPISRPNLTFSTLTVSNMSPEDSSIYLCSVTLTLPPNTEAFFGQGTRLTVV.